This TCR beta chain was found in a study of T cells in Graves' hyperthyroidism and ophthalmopathy. General study points: Before onset, by a median of approximately 5.9 months, the model predicted ophthalmopathy.

Thyroid ultrasound and orbital computed tomography, with clinical symptoms and serum thyroxine and TRAb, informed diagnoses. RNA transcripts yielded amplified TCR beta CDR3 regions. RT-PCR in the first round (using the HTBI primer set) targeted the TCR CDR3. TCRdb itself ran the multiplex PCR reads through MiXCR, one entry per CDR3 protein. The sample holds roughly 570,000 distinct CDR3 sequences, 35% to 55% seen once. Details on this clonotype: Its antigen is undetermined.

From germline, CDR1 is SGHTA and CDR2 FQGTGA. Trimming took off 2 bases at V and 1 base at J, with 8 bases between the two ends. CDR3 length equals 14 residues. Sequenced: peripheral blood or thyroid tissue (not recorded which). The TCR was taken from an adult woman with Graves' disease, either hyperthyroidism or ophthalmopathy (not recorded which). The chain couples TRBV7-3 to TRBJ1-1, with D perhaps TRBD1 (5 bases). CDR3 nucleotide sequence: TGTGCCAGCAGCTTAGACAGCGGGAACACTGAAGCTTTCTTT. It is translated as CASSLDSGNTEAFF.